This TCR beta chain was profiled in a study of cytomegalovirus exposure and HLA in healthy donors (dated by TCRdb to the late 2010s). Study-level background: According to an earlier analysis of 587 of the donors, about 179 million T cells yielded roughly 110 million unique TCR beta sequences and approximately 300 Gb of sequence data. An early release that covered roughly 600 HLA-typed donors contained about 300 gigabases of sequencing data and some 87 million unique TCR sequences. Of the 350 to 450 genotyped donors, roughly 85% fell in the genetic ancestry cluster associated with self-reported Caucasian donors. The aim of the study was to test whether cataloging public T cell receptors could identify signatures of past pathogen exposure. Using immunosequencing, the study profiled T cell repertoires from around 680 subjects and related those repertoires to cytomegalovirus serostatus. In addition to the first cohort of roughly 700 subjects, a separate validation cohort of over 90 different subjects was used. The study combined high-throughput TCR immunosequencing, statistical association of individual TCRs with disease status, and machine learning to predict cytomegalovirus infection status. A later analysis re-analyzed previously published TCR beta repertoires from about 600 donors and added high-resolution HLA genotyping to study TCR occurrence patterns. Rather than using new phenotypic data, the later analysis identified candidate immune exposures from TCR beta sequences and from how often those sequences occurred across donors. To decide whether each TCR beta V gene segment behaved as functional or pseudogenic, an earlier analysis of fewer than 750 of the donors relied on high-throughput TCR beta sequencing. Donor age, sex, ethnicity and CMV serostatus were compiled together with the repertoire data. A later genetic analysis took genome-wide SNP genotypes for about 65% of the 666 donors and used that subset as a discovery cohort. All discovery cohort repertoires had been generated using a single sequencing platform. Both class I and class II loci were covered by HLA typing, at four-digit resolution. Typing coverage differed by locus: A, B, C, DRB1 and DQB1 were typed in roughly 629-640 donors, DQA1 in roughly 500, DPA1 in around 600, and DPB1 in approximately 450. A handful of DR-DQ haplotypes were handled as single units for association and clustering because linkage in the cohort was strong. On average, 235,054 unique TCR beta nucleotide sequences were sequenced per donor among roughly 430 genotyped donors of the cohort, with roughly 18% of those sequences being non-productive.

Library preparation was by the immunoSEQ multiplex PCR assay. The multiplex PCR relied on a mix of 60 forward primers for TCR Vbeta segments and 13 reverse primers for TCR Jbeta segments. Amplification of the CDR3 region of rearranged TCR beta genes was performed with a multiplex PCR assay on genomic DNA. The Illumina HiSeq System was used to sequence the amplified TCR beta libraries as 87-base-pair reads. Per the authors' processing: In a later analysis, some 80 million unique TCR beta chains were counted across the 500 to 850 repertoires, and approximately 11 million of these chains were shared by at least two donors. A nearest-neighbor algorithm error-corrected the raw reads and collapsed the reads into unique sequences, merging closely related sequences to remove PCR and sequencing errors. To assign V, D and J gene segments, CDR3 sequences were aligned to IMGT reference sequences. For a sequence to be retained, a match of at least six nucleotides to both a V gene segment and a J gene segment was required. A rearrangement counted as productive if the CDR3 had no stop codons and remained in frame with V and J, and every other rearrangement counted as non-productive. CDR3 was defined according to IMGT convention as the region running from the second conserved V-encoded cysteine to the conserved J-encoded phenylalanine. Sequences without an unambiguous match to a single V gene segment were excluded from the earlier analysis of about 640 of the donors. In an earlier analysis of a few hundred of the donors, V segments were called functional above 56.7% productive rearrangements and were called segregating when the between-donor standard deviation exceeded 5%. A statistical classification framework was built for diagnosing cytomegalovirus status from the catalog of TCR beta chain sequences. In a later analysis, V and J genes were assigned by comparing TCR nucleotide sequences against IMGT/GENE-DB human TR gene sequences. A later analysis assigned CDR3 sequences and most-parsimonious VDJ recombination scenarios with the TCRdist pipeline. In a later analysis, every TCR beta chain was defined by the combination of its CDR3 amino acid sequence and its V-gene family, and reads without a unique V-gene family were dropped. As a way to deal with suspected cross-contamination and a sequencing artifact, a later analysis dropped 450 to 700 nucleotide sequences that were highly shared and had low generation probability. A later analysis calculated a clonal expansion index for each public chain from normalized within-repertoire ranks of inferred template counts. A later analysis computed generation probabilities with a VDJ recombination model fitted to out-of-frame rearrangements, and checked the results against IGoR. Hypergeometric tests were used in a later analysis to score TCR-TCR, TCR-HLA and TCR-CMV co-occurrence, with a repertoire-size bias correction applied to the TCR pairs. In a later analysis, false discovery rates were estimated by permuting HLA or CMV assignments 20 times. In a later analysis, co-occurring TCRs were grouped with DBSCAN, and TCRdist sequence similarity was added when clustering was performed within HLA-allele-positive subsets. Repertoires with fewer than 30,000 or more than 120,000 public chains, plus five repertoires with anomalous nucleotide sharing, were excluded from co-occurrence clustering. Here the immuneACCESS table is served through TCRdb, limited to in-frame sequences with V and J called. Missing clones are a known gap in these copies; in checked studies unresolved V genes cover under half, and the rest lacks a known reason. V and J calls plus clone size are reproduced from that table; the DNA served to infer D and trimming. The sample data list some 110,000 clones, and 75% of these were observed just once. The top ten hold 2.5% to 3.5% of the sample.

In total, 666 healthy bone marrow donors made up the cohort. At the time of sampling, every cohort member was nominally healthy, though immune exposures that went unrecorded were likely present. The donor was CMV seropositive and belonged to the group of 250 to 350 seropositive cohort members. A peripheral blood sample was collected from each donor, and TCR beta sequencing was performed on peripheral blood mononuclear cells. Genomic DNA extraction from the blood cell samples was performed with the Qiagen DNeasy Blood Extraction Kit. V lost 0 bases and J lost 4 bases; the stretch between them is 13 bases long. The CDR3, from cysteine to phenylalanine, totals 15 residues. Left in the record is the CDR3 DNA by itself, 45 bases read in frame from the first base. From a lookup of the germline V gene, CDR1 and CDR2 are KGHSH and LQKENI. Overall study results and their limits: According to a later analysis, parvovirus B19, influenza, CMV and Epstein-Barr virus appeared linked to several top co-occurrence clusters. Most TCR sequences were observed very rarely across donors, whereas some public TCRs were present in many individuals. In a later genetic analysis, fewer N-insertions in productive TCRs were reported among donors in an Asian-associated ancestry cluster than the roughly 670-donor mean. A group of highly shared sequence variants was considered likely to be a technical artifact of the sequencing pipeline. In both the original and validation cohorts, the classifier was reported to diagnose cytomegalovirus status with high specificity and sensitivity. Because HLA typing was unavailable for some donors at each locus, only the typed subset was used in association tests. In an earlier analysis of roughly 500 of the donors, most TCR beta V segments appeared in productive rearrangements about 87% or about 30% of the time, broadly matching IMGT annotations. An association between a missense DCLRE1C variant and V-gene and J-gene trimming of TCR beta chains was found in a later genetic analysis and replicated in an independent cohort. Roughly uniform sequencing depth across donors was assumed in presence/absence analyses, although this assumption may not hold. Only TCR beta chains were sequenced in this cohort, and the absence of alpha or paired-chain data limited detectable features. The only immune exposure information available for the cohort was CMV serostatus. Because counts were too low, approximately 18 rarely observed V segments, including chromosome 9 orphons, were excluded from the earlier analysis of 587 of the donors. A few of the identified cytomegalovirus-associated TCR beta chains were confirmed in vitro to be specific for cytomegalovirus antigens. Linkage disequilibrium might explain the correlated functional status among segregating V segments, but an unknown experimental factor could not be ruled out. In a later analysis, 16,951 TCR beta sequences were associated with specific HLA alleles at a false discovery rate of 0.05. A further reported finding was that TCR beta sequences accurately predicted the HLA-A and HLA-B alleles for most subjects in the first cohort. Some IMGT-functional V segments, including TRBV6-2 and TRBV6-3, could not be told apart with the 87-base-pair reads, so those segments were excluded. In a later analysis, most CMV-associated TCR beta chains were found to appear HLA-restricted, with HLA associations seemingly driven largely by CMV exposure. The study listed 150 to 200 TCR beta chains as associated with cytomegalovirus. Assigning TCR associations to individual alleles was difficult when HLA alleles, especially DR and DQ, strongly co-occurred. The authors suggested that the approach could potentially be extended to other disease states and immunological phenotypes. In a later analysis, HLA-associated TCR beta chains showed more clonal expansion and lower generation probabilities than non-associated chains that were equally common. A later analysis found that TCR association rates varied across HLA loci, with DRB1 alleles showing the most associated TCRs and HLA-C alleles the fewest.

A remark on this clone: Its antigen specificity is not known. The sample holds no much larger clone one base away, and base qualities are not on file.

The chain joins TRBV18 to TRBJ2-7, and TRBD1 may be the D gene, going by 7 matching bases. Sequenced material: PBMCs. The TCR originated in a male donor in good health and CMV-seropositive. CDR3 loop: CASSPPSQGGYEQYF. In nucleotides, the sequence is TGTGCCAGCTCACCACCGTCCCAGGGGGGATACGAGCAGTACTTC.